The 23 T cell receptor beta chains in this list originate from one sample, sequenced in a study of blood T cells in healthy people across ages. A second PCR, run for about 6 to 12 cycles, used a sample-barcoded 5' primer plus a J-beta primer mix. TCRdb re-called the 5' RACE reads with MiXCR, one entry per CDR3 protein. The data contain some 1.5 million distinct CDR3 sequences, 28% of them seen just once; the ten biggest clones take up over 7%. Sequenced input: blood. The receptors shown here come from a woman aged 25 to 39 in good health.

This clonotype was detected a few times. The chain combines TRBV5-6 with TRBJ1-2; the D is unclear. Germline V gene data show CDR1 as SGHDT and CDR2 as YYEEEE. The CDR3 spans 16 residues. CDR3 sequence reads: CAAAPRRPPTNYGYTF. In nucleotides, the CDR3 is TGTGCAGCAGCCCCACGCCGGCCACCAACTAACTATGGCTACACCTTC.

On this clonotype itself: It may be a read error: a sequence one base away is much more abundant. The chain uses TRBV9 and TRBJ2-7; the D gene is possibly TRBD2 (6 bases). The CDR3 runs to 15 residues. Trimming removed 4 bases from V and 9 bases from J, with 23 bases in between. Germline CDR1 reads SGDLS; CDR2 reads YYNGEE. Here the CDR3 reads CASSPGGSGGLVQYF. CDR3 coding DNA: TGTGCCAGCAGCCCCGGCGGTAGCGGTGGATTGGTGCAGTACTTC.

This clonotype was seen only a few times. The CDR3 protein is CASSPRGPEAFF. The CDR3 DNA reads TGTGCCAGCAGTCCTAGGGGCCCTGAAGCTTTCTTT. The chain links TRBV28 to TRBJ1-1; a weak D match, TRBD1 (5 bases). V was pared by 5 bases and J by 6 bases, with 10 bases between. Germline CDR1 and CDR2: MDHEN and SYDVKM. The CDR3 spans 12 residues.

This clonotype appeared a few times. The J gene is TRBJ2-1, the V gene TRBV2, with 9 bases aligning to TRBD1. The germline V gene encodes CDR1 SNHLY and CDR2 FYNNEI. The V gene end was trimmed by 11 bases and the J gene end by 3 bases; junction bases not matched to a gene: 5. CDR3 length equals 13 residues. CDR3 residues: CAVRDRDYNEQFF. CDR3 bases: TGTGCCGTCCGGGACAGGGACTACAATGAGCAGTTCTTC.

This CDR3 reads CSARVGADYTDTQYF. The CDR3 DNA is TGCAGTGCTAGAGTTGGGGCAGACTACACAGATACGCAGTATTTT. The J gene is TRBJ2-3, the V gene TRBV20-1; TRBD1 or TRBD2 may be the D gene (5 bases each). The germline V gene encodes CDR1 DFQATT and CDR2 SNEGSKA (reference sequence). The CDR3 is 15 amino acids. The V end lost 1 base, the J end lost 2 bases, and 13 bases lay between the germline ends.

This clonotype has a handful of counts. This chain links TRBV28 with TRBJ1-6, with 8 bases that match TRBD1. CDR3 length: 16 amino acids. In germline, CDR1 is MDHEN, CDR2 SYDVKM. With V trimmed by 6 bases and J by 0 bases, 4 bases remained unmatched. The CDR3 DNA is TGTGCCAGCAGCACAGGGGGTAGCTCCTATAATTCACCCCTCCACTTT. Protein sequence: CASSTGGSSYNSPLHF.

The chain links TRBV5-1 to TRBJ1-1; weak D call: TRBD1 (5 bases). Looked up from germline, CDR1 is SGHRS and CDR2 is YFSETQ. The ends were cut back, 1 base at V and 1 base at J, with 11 bases in the middle. This CDR3 is built from 15 residues. In DNA, the CDR3 is TGCGCCAGCAGCTTGAGGGGACGGACGAACACTGAAGCTTTCTTT. This encodes CASSLRGRTNTEAFF.

For this clonotype: A much larger clone differs by one base, so this may be a read error. The chain couples TRBV3-1 to TRBJ1-2; D remains ambiguous. The CDR3 is 15 amino acids. Germline CDR1 and CDR2: LGHDT and YNNKEL (reference sequence). The CDR3 here is CASSPRPNRASGCTF. The CDR3 nucleotides read TGTGCCAGCAGCCCACGTCCTAACCGGGCGAGTGGCTGCACCTTC.

This sequence joins TRBV6-5 and TRBJ2-1, with a weak D call TRBD1 (5 bases). V was trimmed by 6 bases and J by 5 bases, leaving 17 bases between them. Germline CDR1 and CDR2: MNHEY and SVGAGI. The CDR3 is made up of 15 amino acids. The CDR3 DNA follows: TGTGCCAGCAGCCTGGACACCTCAACCGACAATGAGCAGTTCTTC. Protein product: CASSLDTSTDNEQFF.

The V gene is TRBV24-1, the J gene TRBJ2-1; D is perhaps TRBD2 (6 bases). With 10 bases removed from V and 2 bases from J, the gap between germline ends came to 8 bases. Germline V CDR1 and CDR2: KGHDR, SFDVKD. This CDR3 is 12 amino acids long. The chain's CDR3 is CATGLPYNEQFF. The DNA of the CDR3 is TGTGCCACGGGACTCCCCTACAATGAGCAGTTCTTC.

This clonotype has just one count. This may arise from a read error, as a much more abundant clone is one base away. This rearrangement joins TRBV6-5 to TRBJ2-7; TRBD2 matches 10 bases. Trimming at V came to 0 bases and at J to 5 bases, leaving 13 bases not matched to a gene. Per germline, CDR1 MNHEY and CDR2 SVGAGI. This CDR3 region has 18 residues. Here the CDR3 DNA reads TGTGCCAGCAGTTACTCGAGGGCTAGCGGGAGTGTTGGCCACGAGCAGTACTTC. This sequence encodes CASSYSRASGSVGHEQYF.

About this clonotype: This clone may be a read error of a much larger clone one base away. The CDR3: CASRLDGYTF. The CDR3 DNA reads TGTGCCAGCAGATTAGATGGCTACACCTTC. The rearrangement links TRBV2 to TRBJ1-2; unclear D gene. The CDR3 spans 10 residues. The germline gives CDR1 SNHLY, CDR2 FYNNEI. With 6 bases removed from V and 6 bases from J, the gap between germline ends came to 5 bases.

Concerning this clonotype itself: Being one base from a much bigger clone, this may be a read error. The chain has TRBV4-3 and TRBJ1-2; D is possibly TRBD1 (6 bases). Germline-derived CDR1 and CDR2 are LGHNA and YSLEER. The CDR3 has 16 amino acids. V was trimmed by 0 bases and J by 0 bases, leaving 11 bases between them. CDR3 protein: CASSQDRAGANYGYTF. As DNA, the CDR3 is TGCGCCAGCAGCCAAGATCGGGCAGGGGCTAACTATGGCTACACCTTC.

The rearrangement joins TRBV12-3 or TRBV12-4 to TRBJ1-1, with TRBD1 as a possible D gene (5 bases). The CDR3 covers 13 residues. The V end was cut by 5 bases, the J end by 6 bases, with 13 bases between. CDR3 nucleotides: TGTGCCAGCAGTGTCTTGACACAGGCTGAAGCTTTCTTT. Its protein is CASSVLTQAEAFF.

About this clonotype: A much larger clone is a single base away; this may be a read error. This chain uses TRBV5-1 with TRBJ2-7, with TRBD1 matching 7 bases. The CDR3 has 15 residues. Germline V gene sequence: CDR1 SGHRS, CDR2 YFSETQ. V shed 7 bases and J 4 bases; nucleotides not matched to a gene: 14. The CDR3 DNA is TGCGCCAGCTACTTAGGTCCCGGACAGGCTTACGAGCAGTACTTC. Translated, it gives CASYLGPGQAYEQYF.

The V gene is TRBV18, the J gene TRBJ2-3; unclear D gene. CDR3 length: 13 amino acids. V was shortened by 7 bases and J by 0 bases, with 8 bases between the two germline ends. Germline CDR1 reads KGHSH; CDR2 reads LQKENI. This CDR3 reads CASFQTSTDTQYF. The CDR3 nucleotides read TGTGCCAGCTTTCAAACTAGCACAGATACGCAGTATTTT.

This clonotype was recorded once. This rearrangement joins TRBV12-3 or TRBV12-4 to TRBJ1-5, with D uncertain. This CDR3 contains 13 residues. Between the trimmed V and J ends, which lost 5 bases and 5 bases, there was a span of 10 bases. Here the CDR3 DNA reads TGTGCCAGCAGTAATATTAGGGATCAGCCCCAGCATTTT. It encodes CASSNIRDQPQHF.

The J gene is TRBJ1-2, the V gene TRBV20-1; 7 nucleotides line up with TRBD1. This CDR3 has 12 residues. The J segment lost 6 bases and the V segment lost 5 bases, leaving 6 bases of the junction unmatched. The germline gives CDR1 DFQATT, CDR2 SNEGSKA (reference sequence). The DNA of the CDR3 is TGCAGTGCTGAGACGACAGGGAATGGCTACACCTTC. Residues: CSAETTGNGYTF.

The rearrangement links TRBV6-5 to TRBJ2-7, with D possibly called TRBD1 or TRBD2 (5 bases each). The CDR3 loop spans 14 amino acids. Trimming took 6 bases from V and 2 from J, leaving 14 bases between them. The germline V gene has CDR1 MNHEY and CDR2 SVGAGI. CDR3 region: CASRHRDPTYEQYF. CDR3 nucleotide sequence: TGTGCCAGCAGACACCGGGACCCGACCTACGAGCAGTACTTC.

The chain couples TRBV29-1 to TRBJ1-2, with D uncertain. The CDR3 has 13 residues. Germline V gene lookup returns CDR1 SQVTM and CDR2 ANQGSEA. V shed 4 bases and J shed 2 bases, with 11 bases lying between them. The CDR3 DNA sequence: TGCAGCGTTGGTTTCCCTACCAACTATGGCTACACCTTC. Amino acid sequence: CSVGFPTNYGYTF.

This clonotype was counted a single time. Its ends do not fully match the called genes, so a read error is possible. The V gene is TRBV7-3, the J gene TRBJ1-4, with a tentative D call TRBD1 (5 bases). CDR1 SGHTA and CDR2 FQGTGA come from the germline V gene. The CDR3 extends over 15 amino acids. The CDR3 sequence: CAGSLTGGLNEKLFF. DNA for the CDR3: TGTGCCGGCAGCTTAACGGGGGGACTTAATGAAAAACTGTTTTTT.

A word on this clonotype: A read error may explain this, as a much larger clone is one base away. This chain joins TRBV20-1 and TRBJ2-1, with TRBD2 identical over 13 bases. This CDR3 is built from 15 residues. The ends lost 3 bases at V and 13 bases at J; junction bases unmatched: 12. Looked up from germline, CDR1 is DFQATT and CDR2 is SNEGSKA (reference sequence). The CDR3 here is CSARSRLAGGETQFF. The CDR3, as DNA: TGCAGTGCTAGGTCCAGACTAGCGGGAGGAGAGACCCAGTTCTTC.

This clonotype was observed a few times. This chain links TRBV7-3 with TRBJ2-2, with D perhaps being TRBD1 or TRBD2 (5 bases each). The CDR3 length is 15 residues. The germline V and J ends were trimmed by 2 bases and 5 bases, with 12 bases remaining between them. The V gene's germline CDR1 is SGHTA and CDR2 FQGTGA. This CDR3 reads CASSLWGSGTGELFF. The CDR3 nucleotides are TGTGCCAGCAGCTTATGGGGGTCCGGAACCGGGGAGCTGTTTTTT.